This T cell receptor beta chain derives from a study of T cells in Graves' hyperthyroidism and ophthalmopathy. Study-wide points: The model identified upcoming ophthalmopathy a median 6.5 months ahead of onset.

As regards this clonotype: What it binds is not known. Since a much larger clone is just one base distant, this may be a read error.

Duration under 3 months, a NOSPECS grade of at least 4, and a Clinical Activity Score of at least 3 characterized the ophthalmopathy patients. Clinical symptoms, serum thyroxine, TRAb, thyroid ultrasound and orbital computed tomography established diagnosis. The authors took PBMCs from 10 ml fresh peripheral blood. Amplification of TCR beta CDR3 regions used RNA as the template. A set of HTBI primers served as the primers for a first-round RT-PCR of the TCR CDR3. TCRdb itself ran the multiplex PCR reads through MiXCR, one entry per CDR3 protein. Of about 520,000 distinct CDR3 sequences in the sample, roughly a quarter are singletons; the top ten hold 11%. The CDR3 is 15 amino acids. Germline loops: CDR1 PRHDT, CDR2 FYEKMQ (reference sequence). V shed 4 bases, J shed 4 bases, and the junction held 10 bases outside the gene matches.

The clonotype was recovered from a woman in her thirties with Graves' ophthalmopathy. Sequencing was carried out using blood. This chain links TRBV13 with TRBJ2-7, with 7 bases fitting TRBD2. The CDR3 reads CASSSGASGFYEQYF. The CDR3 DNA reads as TGTGCCAGCAGCTCCGGGGCTAGCGGATTTTACGAGCAGTACTTC. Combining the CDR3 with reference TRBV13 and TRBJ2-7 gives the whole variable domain AAGVIQSPRHLIKEKRETATLKCYPIPRHDTVYWYQQGPGQDPQFLISFYEKMQSDKGSIPDRFSAQQFSDYHSELNMSSLELGDSALYFCASSSGASGFYEQYFGPGTRLTVT.